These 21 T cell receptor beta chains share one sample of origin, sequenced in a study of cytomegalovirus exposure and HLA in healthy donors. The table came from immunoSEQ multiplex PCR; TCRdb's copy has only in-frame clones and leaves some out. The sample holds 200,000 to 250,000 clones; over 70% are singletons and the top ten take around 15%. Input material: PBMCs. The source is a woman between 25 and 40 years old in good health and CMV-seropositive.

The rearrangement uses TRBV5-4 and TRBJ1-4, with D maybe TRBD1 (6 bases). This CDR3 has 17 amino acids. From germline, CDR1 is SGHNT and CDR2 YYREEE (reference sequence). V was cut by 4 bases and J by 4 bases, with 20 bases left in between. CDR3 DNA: TGTGCCAGCAGCGGGGGGCGAGGTCAGGACGATAATGAAAAACTGTTTTTT. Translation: CASSGGRGQDDNEKLFF.

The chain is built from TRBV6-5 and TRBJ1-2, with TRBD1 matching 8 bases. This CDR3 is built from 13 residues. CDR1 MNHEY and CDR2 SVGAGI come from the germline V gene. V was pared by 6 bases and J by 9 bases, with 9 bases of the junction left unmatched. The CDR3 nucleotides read TGTGCCAGCAGACGATTGACAGGGGAGAGCTACACCTTC. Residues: CASRRLTGESYTF.

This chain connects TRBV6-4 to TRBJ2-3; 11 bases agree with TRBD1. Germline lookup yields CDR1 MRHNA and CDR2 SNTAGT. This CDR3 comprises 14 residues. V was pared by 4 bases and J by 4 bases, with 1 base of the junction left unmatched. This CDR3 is CASSGTGGADTQYF. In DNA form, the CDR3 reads TGTGCCAGCAGTGGGACAGGGGGCGCAGATACGCAGTATTTT.

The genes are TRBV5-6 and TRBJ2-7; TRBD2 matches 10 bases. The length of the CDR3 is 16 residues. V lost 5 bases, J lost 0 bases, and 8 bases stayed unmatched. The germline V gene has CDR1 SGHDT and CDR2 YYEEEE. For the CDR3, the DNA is TGTGCCAGCAGGGGGCCAGCGGGAGGGCTCTCCTACGAGCAGTACTTC. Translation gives CASRGPAGGLSYEQYF.

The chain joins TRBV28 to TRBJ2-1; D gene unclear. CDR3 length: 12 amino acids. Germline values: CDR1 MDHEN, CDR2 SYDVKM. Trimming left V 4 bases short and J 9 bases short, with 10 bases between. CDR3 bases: TGTGCCAGCAGTTCGTCCATAGTTGAGCAGTTCTTC. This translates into CASSSSIVEQFF. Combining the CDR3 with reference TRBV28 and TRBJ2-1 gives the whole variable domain DVKVTQSSRYLVKRTGEKVFLECVQDMDHENMFWYRQDPGLGLRLIYFSYDVKMKEKGDIPEGYSVSREKKERFSLILESASTNQTSMYLCASSSSIVEQFFGPGTRLTVL.

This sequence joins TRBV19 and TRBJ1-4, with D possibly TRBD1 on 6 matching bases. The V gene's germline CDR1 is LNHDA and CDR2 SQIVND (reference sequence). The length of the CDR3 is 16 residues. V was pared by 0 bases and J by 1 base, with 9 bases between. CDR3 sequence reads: CASSIDSRGTNEKLFF. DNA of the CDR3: TGTGCCAGTAGTATAGACTCCAGGGGAACTAATGAAAAACTGTTTTTT.

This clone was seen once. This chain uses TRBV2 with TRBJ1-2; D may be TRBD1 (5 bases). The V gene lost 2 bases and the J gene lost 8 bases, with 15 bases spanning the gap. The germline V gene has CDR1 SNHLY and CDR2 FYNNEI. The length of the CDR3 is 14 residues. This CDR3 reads CASSENRGRGGYTF. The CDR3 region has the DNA TGTGCCAGCAGTGAAAACCGGGGCCGAGGAGGCTACACCTTC.

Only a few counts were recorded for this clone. The CDR3 sequence: CASSDDRNTIYF. The DNA for the CDR3 is TGCGCCAGCAGCGATGATCGAAACACCATATATTTT. This chain joins TRBV5-1 and TRBJ1-3; D unresolved. Germline lookup yields CDR1 SGHRS and CDR2 YFSETQ. Trimming took off 4 bases at V and 5 bases at J, with 7 bases between the two ends. The CDR3 spans 12 residues.

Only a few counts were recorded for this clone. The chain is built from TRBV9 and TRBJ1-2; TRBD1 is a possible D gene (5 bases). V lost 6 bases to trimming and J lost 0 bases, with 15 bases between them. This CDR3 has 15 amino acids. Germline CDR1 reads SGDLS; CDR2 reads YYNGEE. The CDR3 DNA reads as TGTGCCAGCAAAGGTGGGGCGACCACTAACTATGGCTACACCTTC. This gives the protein CASKGGATTNYGYTF.

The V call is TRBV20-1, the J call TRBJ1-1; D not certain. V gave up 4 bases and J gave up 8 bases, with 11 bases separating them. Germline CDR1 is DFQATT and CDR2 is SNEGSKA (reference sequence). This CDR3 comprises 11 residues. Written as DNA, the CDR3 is TGCAGTGCTATCTCCCGAAGAGAAGCTTTCTTT. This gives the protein CSAISRREAFF.

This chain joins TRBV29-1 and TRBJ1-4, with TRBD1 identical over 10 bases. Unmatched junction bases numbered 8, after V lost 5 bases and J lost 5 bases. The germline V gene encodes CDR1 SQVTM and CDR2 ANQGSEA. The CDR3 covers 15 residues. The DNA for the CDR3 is TGCAGCGTTAGAAGGACAGGGGGACGGAATGAAAAACTGTTTTTT. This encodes CSVRRTGGRNEKLFF.

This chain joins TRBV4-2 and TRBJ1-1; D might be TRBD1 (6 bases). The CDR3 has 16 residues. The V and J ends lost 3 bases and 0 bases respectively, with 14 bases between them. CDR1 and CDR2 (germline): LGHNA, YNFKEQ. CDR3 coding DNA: TGTGCCAGCAGCCAGGCCATGGACAGATTGAACACTGAAGCTTTCTTT. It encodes CASSQAMDRLNTEAFF.

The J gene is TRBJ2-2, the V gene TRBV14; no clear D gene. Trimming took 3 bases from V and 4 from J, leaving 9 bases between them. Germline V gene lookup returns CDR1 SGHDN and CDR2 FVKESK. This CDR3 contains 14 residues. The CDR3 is CASSQTVGTGELFF. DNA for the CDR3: TGTGCCAGCAGCCAGACGGTGGGCACCGGGGAGCTGTTTTTT.

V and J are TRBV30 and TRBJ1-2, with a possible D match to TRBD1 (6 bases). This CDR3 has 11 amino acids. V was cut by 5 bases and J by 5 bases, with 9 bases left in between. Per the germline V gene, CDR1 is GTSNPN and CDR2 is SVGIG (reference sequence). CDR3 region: CAWSGAYGYTF. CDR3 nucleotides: TGTGCCTGGTCGGGGGCTTATGGCTACACCTTC.

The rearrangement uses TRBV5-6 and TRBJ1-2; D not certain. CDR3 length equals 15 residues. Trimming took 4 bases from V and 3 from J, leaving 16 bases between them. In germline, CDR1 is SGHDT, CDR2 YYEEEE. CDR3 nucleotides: TGTGCCAGCAGCGATTTGAGCATTCGGGACTATGGCTACACCTTC. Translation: CASSDLSIRDYGYTF.

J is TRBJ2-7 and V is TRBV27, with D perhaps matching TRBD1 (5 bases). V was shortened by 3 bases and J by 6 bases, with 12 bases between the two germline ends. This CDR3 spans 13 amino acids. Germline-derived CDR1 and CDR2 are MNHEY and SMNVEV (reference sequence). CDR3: CASSFSKGLEQYF. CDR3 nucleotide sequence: TGTGCCAGCAGTTTTTCCAAGGGGCTCGAGCAGTACTTC.

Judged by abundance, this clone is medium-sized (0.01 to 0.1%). The CDR3 sequence is CATSRTGTGLDEQYF. The CDR3 bases are TGTGCCACCAGCAGAACCGGGACAGGGTTAGACGAGCAGTACTTC. The V and J genes are TRBV15 and TRBJ2-7; 9 nucleotides align to TRBD1. The ends lost 2 bases at V and 5 bases at J; junction bases unmatched: 7. The V gene's germline CDR1 is LNHNV and CDR2 YYDKDF (reference sequence). The CDR3 is made up of 15 amino acids.

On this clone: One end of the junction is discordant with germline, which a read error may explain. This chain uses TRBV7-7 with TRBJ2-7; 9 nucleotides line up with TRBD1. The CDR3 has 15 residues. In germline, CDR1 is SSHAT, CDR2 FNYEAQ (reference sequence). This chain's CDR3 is CASSLGQGSSYEQYF. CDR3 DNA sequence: TGTGCTAGCAGCCTAGGACAGGGGTCTTCCTACGAGCAGTACTTC. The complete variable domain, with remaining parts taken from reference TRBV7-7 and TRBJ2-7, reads GAGVSQSPRYKVTKRGQDVTLRCDPISSHATLYWYQQALGQGPEFLTYFNYEAQPDKSGLPSDRFSAERPEGSISTLTIQRTEQRDSAMYRCASSLGQGSSYEQYFGPGTRLTVT.

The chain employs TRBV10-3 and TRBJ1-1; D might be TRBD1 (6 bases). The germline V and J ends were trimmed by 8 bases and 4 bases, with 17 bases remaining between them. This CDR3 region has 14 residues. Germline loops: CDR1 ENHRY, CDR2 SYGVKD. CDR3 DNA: TGTGCCATCTCGGAACGAGACAGGAGCACTGAAGCTTTCTTT. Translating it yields CAISERDRSTEAFF.

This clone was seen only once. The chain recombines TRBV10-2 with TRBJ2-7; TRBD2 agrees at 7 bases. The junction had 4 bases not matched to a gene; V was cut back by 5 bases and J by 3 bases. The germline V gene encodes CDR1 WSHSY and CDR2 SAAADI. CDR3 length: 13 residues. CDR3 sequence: CASSWEGDYEQYF. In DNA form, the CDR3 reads TGCGCCAGCAGTTGGGAGGGCGACTACGAGCAGTACTTC.

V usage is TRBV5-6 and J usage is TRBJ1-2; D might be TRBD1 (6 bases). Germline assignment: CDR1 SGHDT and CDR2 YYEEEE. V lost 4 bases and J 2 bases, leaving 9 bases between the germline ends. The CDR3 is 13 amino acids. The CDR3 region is CASSPRGNYGYTF. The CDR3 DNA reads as TGTGCCAGCAGCCCCAGGGGAAACTATGGCTACACCTTC.